This T cell receptor (beta chain) was identified during a study of molecular identifiers for immune sequencing clone quantification. A single record per CDR3 protein comes from TCRdb applying MiXCR to the PCR reads. In the table there are 70,000 to 90,000 distinct CDR3 sequences, under 25% of which are singletons. Between the trimmed V and J ends, which lost 3 bases and 2 bases, there was a span of 15 bases. Germline-derived CDR1 and CDR2 are SGDLS and YYNGEE. This CDR3 has 15 amino acids. The chain joins TRBV9 to TRBJ2-7, with D perhaps assigned TRBD1 or TRBD2 (5 bases each). The receptor's source is a human donor in good health. Some libraries in this study had Jurkat cell RNA spiked in. Specimen: naive CD8+ T cells from blood, with Jurkat cell RNA spiked in. The subset denotes: FACS-sorted CD8+CD4-CCR7+CD45RA+ naive T cells. CDR3 region: CASSDSPGPTYEQYF. As DNA, the CDR3 is TGTGCCAGCAGCGACTCACCGGGGCCTACCTACGAGCAGTACTTC.